This T cell receptor beta chain was documented in a study of OX40 agonist ivuxolimab in advanced cancers. The overall study: With a range of roughly 20 to 80, age averaged 60 years, and more than 75% were male. Study-level points and caveats: Circulating CD4+ and CD8+ T cells showed clonal expansion by week 6 at 0.1 to 3.0 mg/kg. The work left the antigen specificity of expanded peripheral T cells undetermined.

Using immunoSEQ multiplex PCR, the repertoire was profiled, and TCRdb retains in-frame clones only, with some absent. This table holds about 26,000 clones, 79% found once. This CDR3 has 12 residues. Trimming at V came to 6 bases and at J to 4 bases, leaving 5 bases not matched to a gene. The V gene's germline CDR1 is GTSNPN and CDR2 SVGIG (reference sequence). For this clone: Its antigen is not identified.

The clonotype comes from an adult with an advanced solid tumor such as melanoma, head and neck, liver or kidney cancer. Sequencing was performed on CD4+ or CD8+ T cells sorted from blood, taken in a trial of the OX40 agonist ivuxolimab. The gene calls are TRBV30 and TRBJ2-5, with 7 bases that match TRBD1. The CDR3 here is CACEGGLETQYF. CDR3 in DNA: TGTGCCTGTGAAGGGGGCCTAGAGACCCAGTACTTC.